Presented here are 20 T cell receptor beta chains from one specimen sequenced in a study of cytomegalovirus exposure and HLA in healthy donors. PCR primers comprised 60 Vbeta and 13 Jbeta primers. Clones were read by immunoSEQ multiplex PCR, and TCRdb kept only the in-frame ones, dropping some. The sample yields around 150,000 clones, approximately 80% seen once. Sequencing was carried out using PBMCs. These TCRs come from a man aged 25 to 40 in good health and CMV-seronegative.

The chain is built from TRBV30 and TRBJ2-2; TRBD2 aligns across 7 bases. The germline gives CDR1 GTSNPN, CDR2 SVGIG (reference sequence). The ends lost 4 bases at V and 1 base at J; junction bases unmatched: 6. The CDR3 runs to 15 residues. CDR3 bases: TGTGCCTGGATAGGCGGGGGAGGGAACACCGGGGAGCTGTTTTTT. Amino acid sequence: CAWIGGGGNTGELFF.

The CDR3 coding sequence is TGCGCCAGCAGCCAACCGGGACAGGGCACCTACGAGCAGTACTTC. This gives the protein CASSQPGQGTYEQYF. The genes are TRBV4-1 and TRBJ2-7; TRBD1 aligns across 9 bases. Germline lookup yields CDR1 MGHRA and CDR2 YSYEKL. V lost 2 bases to trimming and J lost 2 bases; unmatched junction nucleotides: 4. The CDR3 spans 15 residues.

This clone came up a few times. The chain couples TRBV13 to TRBJ2-5; TRBD1 matches 8 bases. CDR1 and CDR2 (germline): PRHDT, FYEKMQ (reference sequence). Trimming took 0 bases from V and 4 from J; bases not matched to a gene: 4. This CDR3 contains 15 residues. The CDR3 protein is CASSLGTGEAETQYF. The CDR3 DNA reads as TGTGCCAGCAGCTTAGGGACAGGGGAGGCAGAGACCCAGTACTTC.

In this sample, this clone turned up once. The genes are TRBV5-5 and TRBJ1-1; D not resolved. The germline CDR1 and CDR2 sequences are SGHKS and YYEKEE (reference sequence). V lost 0 bases, J lost 1 base, and 10 bases lay in between. The CDR3 spans 15 residues. The CDR3 coding sequence is TGTGCCAGCAGCTTGGACAGTAACCCGAACACTGAAGCTTTCTTT. Translated: CASSLDSNPNTEAFF.

This clone turned up a few times. The chain joins TRBV19 to TRBJ1-5, with D uncertain. Deletions cut 3 bases from V and 6 bases from J, with 15 bases between. Looked up from germline, CDR1 is LNHDA and CDR2 is SQIVND (reference sequence). The CDR3 totals 15 residues. This CDR3 reads CASSMRREIGQPQHF. The CDR3 bases are TGTGCCAGTAGTATGAGGAGGGAAATTGGTCAGCCCCAGCATTTT.

The CDR3 loop reads CASSRHSTDTQYF. The CDR3, as DNA: TGTGCCAGCTCCAGGCACTCCACAGATACGCAGTATTTT. The V and J genes are TRBV6-4 and TRBJ2-3; D unclear. V was pared by 8 bases and J by 2 bases, with 11 bases between. Per the germline V gene, CDR1 is MRHNA and CDR2 is SNTAGT. The length of the CDR3 is 13 residues.

The chain links TRBV2 to TRBJ2-7; TRBD1 agrees at 7 bases. Trimming cost V 11 bases and J 3 bases; bases outside gene matches: 10. From germline, CDR1 is SNHLY and CDR2 FYNNEI. The CDR3 extends over 13 amino acids. The chain's CDR3 is CAGSRDSLYEQYF. CDR3 DNA sequence: TGTGCCGGATCGAGGGACAGCCTCTACGAGCAGTACTTC. Full variable domain (rest looked up from reference TRBV2 and TRBJ2-7): EPEVTQTPSHQVTQMGQEVILRCVPISNHLYFYWYRQILGQKVEFLVSFYNNEISEKSEIFDDQFSVERPDGSNFTLKIRSTKLEDSAMYFCAGSRDSLYEQYFGPGTRLTVT.

J is TRBJ2-6 and V is TRBV5-1; 7 bases fit TRBD1. The CDR3 extends over 18 amino acids. Trimming cost V 0 bases and J 1 base; bases outside gene matches: 7. CDR1 SGHRS and CDR2 YFSETQ come from the germline V gene. The CDR3 is CASSLARQGTSGANVLTF. CDR3 DNA sequence: TGCGCCAGCAGCTTGGCCCGACAGGGCACTTCTGGGGCCAACGTCCTGACTTTC.

The CDR3 loop reads CASRIGGTTDTQYF. The CDR3, as DNA: TGTGCCAGCAGGATCGGGGGAACCACAGATACGCAGTATTTT. The V gene is TRBV27, the J gene TRBJ2-3, with D perhaps TRBD2 (6 bases). This CDR3 has 14 residues. V lost 6 bases and J lost 2, with 12 bases in between. Germline-derived CDR1 and CDR2 are MNHEY and SMNVEV (reference sequence).

This clone was counted a single time. The rearrangement uses TRBV27 and TRBJ2-7; a weak D match, TRBD2 (6 bases). The germline gives CDR1 MNHEY, CDR2 SMNVEV (reference sequence). V gave up 3 bases and J gave up 4 bases, with 19 bases separating them. The CDR3 runs 16 residues. As DNA, the CDR3 is TGTGCCAGCAGTTTGGGGGGTCTAATGGCCGGGTACGAGCAGTACTTC. Encoded protein: CASSLGGLMAGYEQYF.

The chain couples TRBV28 to TRBJ2-7; 7 bases agree with TRBD1. The CDR3 spans 15 residues. Germline V gene data show CDR1 as MDHEN and CDR2 as SYDVKM. Trimming took 3 bases from V and 6 from J; bases not matched to a gene: 11. The CDR3 DNA reads TGTGCCAGCAGTTTTCCCGACAGGGAAGGTCTCGAGCAGTACTTC. Its translation: CASSFPDREGLEQYF.

The rearrangement links TRBV7-9 to TRBJ2-7, with TRBD2 identical over 10 bases. The CDR3 length is 15 residues. The V and J ends lost 4 bases and 2 bases, in that order; junction bases with no gene match: 5. Germline-derived CDR1 and CDR2 are SEHNR and FQNEAQ (reference sequence). CDR3 bases: TGTGCCAGCAGCTACACTAGCGGGAACCCCTACGAGCAGTACTTC. Protein: CASSYTSGNPYEQYF.

CDR3 protein: CASSESGLAGVPSSYNEQFF. In DNA, the CDR3 is TGCGCCAGCAGTGAGTCGGGACTAGCGGGAGTCCCCTCCTCCTACAATGAGCAGTTCTTC. The V gene is TRBV10-2, the J gene TRBJ2-1; TRBD2 matches 14 bases. Germline V lookup: CDR1 WSHSY, CDR2 SAAADI. The CDR3 sequence is 20 residues long. V dropped 0 bases and J dropped 0; count of bases not matched to a gene: 7.

The chain carries TRBV4-1 and TRBJ1-6, with D possibly TRBD1 on 5 matching bases. The CDR3 extends over 18 amino acids. The V gene's germline CDR1 is MGHRA and CDR2 YSYEKL. V was cut by 0 bases and J by 0 bases, with 12 bases left in between. The CDR3 sequence: CASSQDGAGISYNSPLHF. CDR3 nucleotide sequence: TGCGCCAGCAGCCAAGATGGGGCAGGGATCTCCTATAATTCACCCCTCCACTTT.

This chain joins TRBV6-1 and TRBJ1-5; TRBD1 is a possible D gene (6 bases). Between the trimmed V and J ends, which lost 7 bases and 5 bases, there was a span of 18 bases. CDR3 length: 15 residues. The germline gives CDR1 MNHNS, CDR2 SASEGT. CDR3 sequence reads: CASTTREGGHQPQHF. CDR3 in DNA: TGTGCCAGCACCACGAGGGAAGGGGGTCATCAGCCCCAGCATTTT.

The sample holds a few counts of this clone. The chain uses TRBV7-9 and TRBJ1-4; 9 positions match TRBD1. V was clipped by 5 bases and J by 7 bases; unmatched bases: 2. CDR1 is SEHNR and CDR2 is FQNEAQ in the germline V gene (reference sequence). The CDR3 covers 13 residues. CDR3 residues: CASSPQGAEKLFF. The CDR3 nucleotides are TGTGCCAGCAGCCCACAGGGGGCTGAAAAACTGTTTTTT.

In nucleotides, the CDR3 is TGCGCCAGCAGCTTGGTAACCGGACAGGCGGAATTGCAGTACTTC. This sequence encodes CASSLVTGQAELQYF. The V and J genes are TRBV5-1 and TRBJ2-7; 7 nucleotides agree with TRBD1. The CDR3 contains 15 residues. The germline V gene encodes CDR1 SGHRS and CDR2 YFSETQ. V shed 0 bases, J shed 9 bases, and the junction held 12 bases outside the gene matches.

The chain is built from TRBV2 and TRBJ2-7, with 7 bases identical to TRBD2. The CDR3 is made up of 20 amino acids. After removal of 4 bases from V and 4 bases from J, the junction contained 25 bases not matched to a gene. Germline V gene sequence: CDR1 SNHLY, CDR2 FYNNEI. The DNA for the CDR3 is TGTGCCAGCAGTGGCCGTAGCGAGACCAACCCTGGCGGGGGAATATACGAGCAGTACTTC. Its protein product is CASSGRSETNPGGGIYEQYF.

The V call is TRBV2, the J call TRBJ2-1; the D gene is possibly TRBD2 (6 bases). Germline CDR1 and CDR2: SNHLY and FYNNEI. The CDR3 is made up of 11 amino acids. V lost 2 bases to trimming and J lost 14 bases, with 10 bases between them. The CDR3, as DNA: TGTGCCAGCAGTGAAACCCGGAGGGAGTTCTTC. Its protein product is CASSETRREFF.

This clone showed up just once. J is TRBJ2-1 and V is TRBV27, with 11 nucleotides matching TRBD2. Trimming took 6 bases from V and 6 from J; bases not matched to a gene: 13. CDR1 is MNHEY, CDR2 SMNVEV, per germline (reference sequence). The CDR3 has 17 amino acids. CDR3 amino acids: CASSELAGVGTPNEQFF. CDR3 nucleotides: TGTGCCAGCAGCGAACTAGCGGGAGTCGGAACCCCCAATGAGCAGTTCTTC.